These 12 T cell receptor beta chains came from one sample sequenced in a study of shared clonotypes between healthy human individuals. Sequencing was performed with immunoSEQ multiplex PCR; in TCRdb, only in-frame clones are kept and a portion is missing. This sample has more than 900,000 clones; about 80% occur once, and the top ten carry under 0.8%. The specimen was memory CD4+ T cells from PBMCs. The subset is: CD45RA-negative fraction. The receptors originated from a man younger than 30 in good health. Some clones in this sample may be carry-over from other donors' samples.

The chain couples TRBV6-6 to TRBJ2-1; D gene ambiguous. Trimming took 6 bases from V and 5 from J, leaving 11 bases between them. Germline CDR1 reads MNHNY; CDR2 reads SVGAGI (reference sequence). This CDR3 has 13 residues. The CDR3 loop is CASRPCGDNEQFF. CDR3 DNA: TGTGCCAGCAGACCCTGCGGAGACAATGAGCAGTTCTTC.

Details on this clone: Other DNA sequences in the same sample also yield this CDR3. The CDR3 protein is CASSVGGGESTDTQYF. CDR3 sequence (DNA): TGTGCCAGCAGCGTTGGAGGGGGAGAGAGCACAGATACGCAGTATTTT. This chain connects TRBV9 to TRBJ2-3; D might be TRBD1 or TRBD2, each matching 6 bases. Looked up from germline, CDR1 is SGDLS and CDR2 is YYNGEE. V was trimmed by 2 bases and J by 0 bases, leaving 13 bases between them. CDR3 size: 16 residues.

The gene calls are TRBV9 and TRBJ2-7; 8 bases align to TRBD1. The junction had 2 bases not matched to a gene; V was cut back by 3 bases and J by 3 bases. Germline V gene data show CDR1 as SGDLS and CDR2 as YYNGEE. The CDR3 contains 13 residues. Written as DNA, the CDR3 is TGTGCCAGCAGCGCGGGACAGGACTACGAGCAGTACTTC. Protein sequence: CASSAGQDYEQYF.

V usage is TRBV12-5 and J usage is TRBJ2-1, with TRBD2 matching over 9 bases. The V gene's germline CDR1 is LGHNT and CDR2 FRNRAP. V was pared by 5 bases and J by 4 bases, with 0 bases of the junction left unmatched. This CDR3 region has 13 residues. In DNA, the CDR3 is TGTGCTAGTGGTACTAGCGGGTACAATGAGCAGTTCTTC. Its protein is CASGTSGYNEQFF.

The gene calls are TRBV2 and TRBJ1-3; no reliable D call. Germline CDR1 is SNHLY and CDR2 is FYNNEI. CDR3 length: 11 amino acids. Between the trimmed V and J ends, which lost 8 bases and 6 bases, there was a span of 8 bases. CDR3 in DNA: TGTGCCAGCTACGATCAAAACACCATATATTTT. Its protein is CASYDQNTIYF. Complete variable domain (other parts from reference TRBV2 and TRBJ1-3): EPEVTQTPSHQVTQMGQEVILRCVPISNHLYFYWYRQILGQKVEFLVSFYNNEISEKSEIFDDQFSVERPDGSNFTLKIRSTKLEDSAMYFCASYDQNTIYFGEGSWLTVV.

Here the CDR3 reads CASSLVSEPSYEQYF. The CDR3 DNA sequence: TGCGCCAGCAGCTTGGTGTCAGAACCCTCCTACGAGCAGTACTTC. The rearrangement uses TRBV5-1 and TRBJ2-7; D uncertain. Per the germline V gene, CDR1 is SGHRS and CDR2 is YFSETQ. V lost 0 bases to trimming and J lost 0 bases, with 10 bases between them. The CDR3 has 15 residues.

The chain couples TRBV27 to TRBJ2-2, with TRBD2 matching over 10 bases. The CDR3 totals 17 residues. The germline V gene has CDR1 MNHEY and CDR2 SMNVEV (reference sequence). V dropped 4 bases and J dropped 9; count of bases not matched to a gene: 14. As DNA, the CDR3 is TGTGCCAGCAGTTCACATACTAGCGGGACGGGGCAGCGGGAGCTGTTTTTT. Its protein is CASSSHTSGTGQRELFF.

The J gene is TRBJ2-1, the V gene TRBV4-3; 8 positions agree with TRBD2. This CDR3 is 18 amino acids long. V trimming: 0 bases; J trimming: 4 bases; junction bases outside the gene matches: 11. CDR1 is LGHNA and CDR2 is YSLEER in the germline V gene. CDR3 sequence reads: CASSQEPPTSGAYNEQFF. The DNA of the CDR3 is TGCGCCAGCAGCCAAGAACCCCCCACTAGCGGAGCTTACAATGAGCAGTTCTTC.

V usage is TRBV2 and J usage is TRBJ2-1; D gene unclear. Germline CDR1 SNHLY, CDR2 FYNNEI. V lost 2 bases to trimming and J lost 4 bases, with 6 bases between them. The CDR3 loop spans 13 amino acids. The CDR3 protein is CASSENYYNEQFF. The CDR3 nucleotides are TGTGCCAGCAGTGAAAACTATTACAATGAGCAGTTCTTC. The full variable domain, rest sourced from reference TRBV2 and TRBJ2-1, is EPEVTQTPSHQVTQMGQEVILRCVPISNHLYFYWYRQILGQKVEFLVSFYNNEISEKSEIFDDQFSVERPDGSNFTLKIRSTKLEDSAMYFCASSENYYNEQFFGPGTRLTVL.

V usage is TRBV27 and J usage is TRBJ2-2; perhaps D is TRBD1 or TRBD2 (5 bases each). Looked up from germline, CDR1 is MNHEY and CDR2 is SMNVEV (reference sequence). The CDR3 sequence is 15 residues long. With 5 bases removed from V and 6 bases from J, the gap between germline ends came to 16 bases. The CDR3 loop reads CASSGTADQPGELFF. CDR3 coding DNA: TGTGCCAGCAGTGGGACCGCCGACCAGCCCGGGGAGCTGTTTTTT.

CDR3 nucleotides: TGTGCCAGCAGCTCACTAGCGGGACAGTACGAGCAGTACTTC. It specifies CASSSLAGQYEQYF. The J gene is TRBJ2-7, the V gene TRBV5-6; TRBD2 matches 10 bases. Germline loops: CDR1 SGHDT, CDR2 YYEEEE. Trimming took 3 bases from V and 4 from J; bases not matched to a gene: 4. This CDR3 comprises 14 residues.

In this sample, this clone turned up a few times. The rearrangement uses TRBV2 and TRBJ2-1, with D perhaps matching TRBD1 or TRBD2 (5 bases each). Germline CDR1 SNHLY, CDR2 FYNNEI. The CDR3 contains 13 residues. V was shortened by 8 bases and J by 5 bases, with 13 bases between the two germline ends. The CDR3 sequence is CASSGDANNEQFF. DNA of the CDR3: TGTGCCAGCTCCGGGGACGCAAACAATGAGCAGTTCTTC.